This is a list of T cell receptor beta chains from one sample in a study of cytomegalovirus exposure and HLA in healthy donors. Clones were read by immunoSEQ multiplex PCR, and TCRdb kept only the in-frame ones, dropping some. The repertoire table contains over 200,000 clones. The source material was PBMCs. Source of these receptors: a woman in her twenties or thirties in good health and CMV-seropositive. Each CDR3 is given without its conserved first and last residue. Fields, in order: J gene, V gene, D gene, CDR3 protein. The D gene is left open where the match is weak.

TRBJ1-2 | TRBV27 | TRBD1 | ASSLDRGGYGYT
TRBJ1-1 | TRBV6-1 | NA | ASSEPFLLTGNTEAF
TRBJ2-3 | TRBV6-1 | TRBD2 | ASSAIAGTYTDTQY
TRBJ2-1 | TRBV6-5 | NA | ASSYRGPREQF
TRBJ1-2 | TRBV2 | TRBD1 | ASSEATGANYGYT
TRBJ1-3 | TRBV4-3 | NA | ASSRLQFSGNTIY
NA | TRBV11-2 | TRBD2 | ASSSALAGGLYEQY
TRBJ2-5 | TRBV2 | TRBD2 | ASQLARQETQY
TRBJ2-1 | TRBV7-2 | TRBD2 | ASSFGTSGYNEQF
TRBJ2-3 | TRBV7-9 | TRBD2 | ASSLAAGVEVADTQY
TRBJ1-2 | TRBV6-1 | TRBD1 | ASITTGTGYGYT
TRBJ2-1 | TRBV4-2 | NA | ASSQPIAFSYNEQF
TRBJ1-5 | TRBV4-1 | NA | ASSPGSSNQPQH
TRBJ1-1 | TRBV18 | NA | ASSPGKGNTEAF
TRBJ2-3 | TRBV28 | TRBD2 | ASRDPGLASDTQY
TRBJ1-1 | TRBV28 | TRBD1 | ASRDQGDEAF
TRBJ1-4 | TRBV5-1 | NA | ASSTKSGEEEKLF
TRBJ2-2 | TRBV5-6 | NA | ASTRDTPAGELF
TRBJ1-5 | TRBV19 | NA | ASSVTGSNQPQH
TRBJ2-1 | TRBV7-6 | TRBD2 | ASSSGTSTYNEQF
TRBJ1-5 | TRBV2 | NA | ASSERRDTGRPQH
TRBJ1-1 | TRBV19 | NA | ASTRPGWVGTEAF
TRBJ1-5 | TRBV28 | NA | ASSYDSLGPQH
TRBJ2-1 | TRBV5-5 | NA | ASSLLPYNEQF
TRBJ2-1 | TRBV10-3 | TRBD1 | AIRDDRGSGQF
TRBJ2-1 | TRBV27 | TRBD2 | ASSSGTSGPIEQF
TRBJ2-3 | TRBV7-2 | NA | ASSLVGQANTDTQY
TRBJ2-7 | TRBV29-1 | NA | SARETYEQY
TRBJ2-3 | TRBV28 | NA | ASSLRRAASTDTQY
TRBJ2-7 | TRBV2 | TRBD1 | ASSALQGVEQY
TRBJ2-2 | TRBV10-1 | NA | ASSESVRRGENTGELF
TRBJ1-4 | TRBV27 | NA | ASRGQATNEKLF
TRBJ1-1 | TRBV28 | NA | ASSLARANTEAF
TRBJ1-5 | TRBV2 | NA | ASSGQVANQPQH
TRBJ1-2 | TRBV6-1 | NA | ASRRSGSYGYT
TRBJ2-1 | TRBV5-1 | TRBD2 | ASSLLAGDTNEQF